The rows below give T cell receptor beta chains drawn from one sample of a study of shared T cell receptors in the human thymus. Data came from immunoSEQ multiplex PCR; TCRdb stores just in-frame clones and leaves some out. The table shows hundreds of thousands of clones, with approximately 90% occurring only once. The same specimen was also included in a second study, on human thymus T cells.

Sequences were obtained from thymocytes. The receptor set was obtained from a boy under three years old with a congenital heart defect. Both conserved end residues are part of each CDR3. Each record gives: J gene, D gene, V gene, clone size, CDR3 DNA, CDR3 protein. D genes are given only for firm matches. The listing skips clone size in some rows; elsewhere it reads once, few, many or a size class.

TRBJ1-4	-	TRBV7-9	-	TGTGCCAGCAGCCCTCGGGACACCTATGCAACTAATGAAAAACTGTTTTTT	CASSPRDTYATNEKLFF
TRBJ2-5	TRBD2	TRBV4-1	-	TGCGCCAGCAGCCACCCACTAGCGGGAAGAGAGACCCAGTACTTC	CASSHPLAGRETQYF
TRBJ1-4	-	TRBV7-9	once	TGTGCCAGCAGCTTCAGCGGCGGAATTGAAAAACTGTTTTTT	CASSFSGGIEKLFF
TRBJ2-4	-	TRBV27	-	TGTGCCAGCAGCCGAGGAGGGGGCGGAAACATTCAGTACTTC	CASSRGGGGNIQYF
TRBJ2-2	-	TRBV30	-	TGTGCCTGGAGTGGGGCCTACGGGAACACCGGGGAGCTGTTTTTT	CAWSGAYGNTGELFF
TRBJ2-5	TRBD2	TRBV6-1	once	TGTGCCACCCGAAGGAGGGAGGGTAAGACCCAGTACTTC	CATRRREGKTQYF
TRBJ1-2	TRBD1	TRBV2	-	TGTGCCAGCAGTGAAGGGGACAGAGTTAACTATGGCTACACCTTC	CASSEGDRVNYGYTF
TRBJ2-3	TRBD2	TRBV5-6	-	TGTGCCAGCAGCTTGGTTTACGGGGGGACTAGCGGGCCAGATACGCAGTATTTT	CASSLVYGGTSGPDTQYF
TRBJ2-7	TRBD2	TRBV11-2	-	TGTGCCAGCAGCCCCCCTGGACTAGCGGGAGTAAGGTGGCAGTACTTC	CASSPPGLAGVRWQYF
TRBJ2-2	-	TRBV7-9	-	TGTGCCAGCAGCCACCGGACGGGGTTGGTTACCGGGGAGCTGTTTTTT	CASSHRTGLVTGELFF
TRBJ1-2	-	TRBV7-9	-	TGTGCCAGCAGCTTAGTTGCCAGGGACTATGGCTACACCTTC	CASSLVARDYGYTF
TRBJ2-2	TRBD2	TRBV9	-	TGTGCCAGCAGCGAGACTAGCGGGAGGGCCTCCGGGGAGCTGTTTTTT	CASSETSGRASGELFF
TRBJ2-3	-	TRBV11-2	-	TGTGCCAGCAGCTTAGGATGGGCTGTGCCAGATACGCAGTATTTT	CASSLGWAVPDTQYF
TRBJ2-3	TRBD2	TRBV19	-	TGTGCCAGTAGTATGACTGGACTAGCGGGAAGGGGAGATACGCAGTATTTT	CASSMTGLAGRGDTQYF
TRBJ1-2	-	TRBV13	-	TGTGCCAGCAGCCAAAAGGTGGAGGCCTGTGCGTTCTATGGCTACACCTTC	CASSQKVEACAFYGYTF
TRBJ1-1	-	TRBV5-6	-	TGTGCCAGCAGCGCGGGACGGAAGAACACTGAAGCTTTCTTT	CASSAGRKNTEAFF
TRBJ2-7	-	TRBV6-7	-	TGTGCCAGCAGTTACCCTCTAAAGTGGTACGAGCAGTACTTC	CASSYPLKWYEQYF
TRBJ2-1	TRBD2	TRBV9	-	TGTGCCAGCAGCGTAAAGGCTAGCGGGAGGGCCCGGTCCTACAATGAGCAGTTCTTC	CASSVKASGRARSYNEQFF
TRBJ2-5	TRBD2	TRBV19	-	TGTGCCAGTGCTGATCCCGGGACTAGCAGGGAGACCCAGTACTTC	CASADPGTSRETQYF
TRBJ1-2	-	TRBV4-3	-	TGCGCCAGCAGCCAAAGGGACACCCAAACCAACTATGGCTACACCTTC	CASSQRDTQTNYGYTF
TRBJ2-1	TRBD2	TRBV4-3	-	TGCGCCAGCAGCCTCGCAGGACTAGCGGGAGGGCCGTCTGAGCAGTTCTTC	CASSLAGLAGGPSEQFF
TRBJ2-7	-	TRBV27	-	TGTGCCAGCAGTTTTAACGGACAGGGAGGGGACGAGCAGTACTTC	CASSFNGQGGDEQYF
TRBJ2-7	TRBD1	TRBV9	-	TGTGCCAGCAGCGCCGGGACAGACCGCTCCTACGAGCAGTACTTC	CASSAGTDRSYEQYF
TRBJ2-7	-	TRBV2	-	TGTGCCAGCATCCCGACTGCCGCCTACGAGCAGTACTTC	CASIPTAAYEQYF
TRBJ1-2	TRBD1	TRBV28	-	TGTGCCAGCAGTTTAGGGACAGGGGGCGTTTATGGCTACACCTTC	CASSLGTGGVYGYTF
TRBJ2-1	TRBD2	TRBV5-6	once	TGTGCCAGCAACGATCAGGCGGGAGGGAACAACAATGAGCAGTTCTTC	CASNDQAGGNNNEQFF
TRBJ2-5	TRBD2	TRBV5-1	-	TGCGCCAGCAGCCCGATCGGGGGGGAAGAGACCCAGTACTTC	CASSPIGGEETQYF
TRBJ2-3	-	TRBV19	once	TGTGCCAGTAGCCGGACAGTTGAGAGCACAGATACGCAGTATTTT	CASSRTVESTDTQYF
TRBJ2-3	-	TRBV2	-	TGTGCCAGCAGTGAAGCGGCTTGGCGGGACACAGATACGCAGTATTTT	CASSEAAWRDTDTQYF
TRBJ2-5	TRBD2	TRBV5-1	-	TGCGCCAGCAGCTTGGGACTAGCGGGACTACGGGAGCAGTACTTC	CASSLGLAGLREQYF
TRBJ1-1	-	TRBV29-1	-	TGCAGCGTCGAGGCGGGGGGGAGAGCAAACACTGAAGCTTTCTTT	CSVEAGGRANTEAFF
TRBJ2-5	-	TRBV7-2	-	TGTGCCAGCAGCTTGGCCGGGACACGACGTACGGAGACCCAGTACTTC	CASSLAGTRRTETQYF
TRBJ2-3	-	TRBV12-5	-	TGTGCTAGTGGCCTTTGGACCCCCAGGGGTGGCACAGATACGCAGTATTTT	CASGLWTPRGGTDTQYF
TRBJ2-7	TRBD1	TRBV28	-	TGTGCCAGCAGTTCCCCTCGGAGACAGGGGTACGAGCAGTACTTC	CASSSPRRQGYEQYF
TRBJ2-2	TRBD1	TRBV28	-	TGTGCCAGCAGCCCCGGGACAGTGGCCGGGGAGCTGTTTTTT	CASSPGTVAGELFF
TRBJ1-4	-	TRBV7-2	-	TGTGCCAGCAGCTCCCCCCAATTTATGAGATATGAAAAACTGTTTTTT	CASSSPQFMRYEKLFF
TRBJ2-1	TRBD1	TRBV28	once	TGTGCCAGCAGTCCCCAAATACAGGGGAAGCAGTTCTTC	CASSPQIQGKQFF
TRBJ1-1	TRBD1	TRBV11-2	few	TGTGCCAGCAGCTTAGGTCGGGGGACAGGGGTGGGAAACACTGAAGCTTTCTTT	CASSLGRGTGVGNTEAFF
TRBJ2-2	-	TRBV7-8	-	TGTGCCAGCAGCGGGGGACTCCTCTTAGTCGCCGGGGAGCTGTTTTTT	CASSGGLLLVAGELFF
TRBJ2-2	TRBD2	TRBV4-3	-	TGCGCCAGCAGCCAAGATCTCGGGACTAGCGGGACGAACACCGGGGAGCTGTTTTTT	CASSQDLGTSGTNTGELFF
TRBJ2-7	TRBD2	TRBV6-1	-	TGTGCCAGCAGTGAAAAGGGCTGGAGTAGCGGGACCTACGAGCAGTACTTC	CASSEKGWSSGTYEQYF
TRBJ2-7	TRBD2	TRBV11-2	-	TGTGCCAGCAGCTTAGAGCGGGAGGGCCGGTACGAGCAGTACTTC	CASSLEREGRYEQYF
TRBJ2-3	-	TRBV4-3	-	TGCGCCAGCAGCCAAGATAGTGCGGTCACAGATACGCAGTATTTT	CASSQDSAVTDTQYF
TRBJ2-3	-	TRBV7-2	few	TGTGCCAGCAGCTTAGATGCGCGAAGCACAGATACGCAGTATTTT	CASSLDARSTDTQYF
TRBJ2-2	-	TRBV19	-	TGTGCCATAGGCCCCTGGGGAGGTGGGACCGGGGAGCTGTTTTTT	CAIGPWGGGTGELFF
TRBJ1-2	-	TRBV20-1	-	TGCAGTGCCGACGGGGGTGGCTACACCTTC	CSADGGGYTF
TRBJ2-3	TRBD2	TRBV10-2	-	TGCGCCAGCAGTTCGTCTGGCCCTAGCGGGAGTCTATCAGATACGCAGTATTTT	CASSSSGPSGSLSDTQYF
TRBJ1-1	TRBD1	TRBV7-4	-	TGTGCCAGCAGCGGATACAGGGGGAGGAACACTGAAGCTTTCTTT	CASSGYRGRNTEAFF
TRBJ1-4	TRBD1	TRBV4-3	-	TGCGCCAGCAGCCAAAAGGGCAGGGGGTCGGGGGGGGATGAAAAACTGTTTTTT	CASSQKGRGSGGDEKLFF
TRBJ2-3	TRBD2	TRBV19	-	TGTGCCAGTAGTATAAATCATAATTTCGGGAGGGCCCCAGATACGCAGTATTTT	CASSINHNFGRAPDTQYF
TRBJ2-7	-	TRBV2	once	TGTGCCAGCAGTGAAGCCCAGGGGTCACGCTCCTACGAGCAGTACTTC	CASSEAQGSRSYEQYF
TRBJ2-7	TRBD2	TRBV6-1	-	TGTGCCAGCAGCTTGGGACTAGTAGTAAAGGGGGAGCAGTACTTC	CASSLGLVVKGEQYF
TRBJ2-4	-	TRBV30	-	TGTGCCTGGAGTGTACAAAGGACTTTACTAGCCAAAAACATTCAGTACTTC	CAWSVQRTLLAKNIQYF
TRBJ2-1	-	TRBV15	-	TGTGCCACCAGCAGAGGGCTAGCCTCCCTCCGGTCCTACAATGAGCAGTTCTTC	CATSRGLASLRSYNEQFF
TRBJ1-1	TRBD1	TRBV27	once	TGTGCCAGCAGTTCAGGGGGACAGTCCCCTCTGGCTGAAGCTTTCTTT	CASSSGGQSPLAEAFF
TRBJ1-5	-	TRBV6-6	-	TGTGCCAGCACCTTGGACAGAGATAGCAATCAGCCCCAGCATTTT	CASTLDRDSNQPQHF